The 32 T cell receptor beta chains presented below share a single source sample, sequenced in a study of blood T cell repertoires in COVID-19. Assay: immunoSEQ multiplex PCR; the TCRdb copy retains only in-frame clones and omits some. Among around 340,000 clones, 75% to 90% were seen once, and the ten largest hold around 7.5%. The sequenced sample consisted of peripheral blood. The source is a woman aged 55-75 years with COVID-19, enrolled during active disease.

This clone was recorded only once. V gene TRBV7-2 combines with J gene TRBJ2-7; TRBD2 agrees at 7 bases. The CDR3 length is 15 residues. Germline lookup yields CDR1 SGHTA and CDR2 FQGNSA. V lost 0 bases, J lost 3 bases, and 5 bases stayed unmatched. CDR3 sequence: CASSLALADYYEQYF. The CDR3, as DNA: TGTGCCAGCAGCTTAGCGCTAGCGGATTACTACGAGCAGTACTTC.

The V gene is TRBV7-2, the J gene TRBJ2-2; TRBD2 might be the D (5 bases). This CDR3 contains 16 residues. Germline loops: CDR1 SGHTA, CDR2 FQGNSA. Trimming cost V 3 bases and J 0 bases, with 11 bases left between them. The CDR3 sequence is CASSFSGYANTGELFF. The CDR3, as DNA: TGTGCCAGCAGCTTCAGCGGTTACGCGAACACCGGGGAGCTGTTTTTT.

V and J are TRBV7-9 and TRBJ1-1; TRBD1 matches at 9 bases. V dropped 5 bases and J dropped 4; count of bases not matched to a gene: 2. Germline assignment: CDR1 SEHNR and CDR2 FQNEAQ (reference sequence). CDR3 length: 13 amino acids. DNA of the CDR3: TGTGCCAGCAGCCCGACAGGGGGCACTGAAGCTTTCTTT. Translated: CASSPTGGTEAFF.

The chain uses TRBV5-4 and TRBJ2-2; D possibly corresponds to TRBD1 (6 bases). The CDR3 has 15 residues. V dropped 1 base and J dropped 0 bases, with 7 bases sitting between them. Per the germline V gene, CDR1 is SGHNT and CDR2 is YYREEE (reference sequence). The CDR3 DNA reads as TGTGCCAGCAGCTTGACAGGGTCGAACACCGGGGAGCTGTTTTTT. As protein: CASSLTGSNTGELFF.

The J gene is TRBJ1-5, the V gene TRBV3-1 (or the pseudogene TRBV3-2); 9 bases are shared with TRBD1. Germline V gene sequence: CDR1 LGHDT, CDR2 YNNKEL (reference sequence). The CDR3 is 16 amino acids. J was trimmed by 1 base and V by 6 bases; bases with no gene match: 7. CDR3 sequence (DNA): TGTGCCAGCAGACTTACAGGGGGCGGAAGCAATCAGCCCCAGCATTTT. Translating gives CASRLTGGGSNQPQHF.

This chain uses TRBV10-3 with TRBJ1-4; 7 bases agree with TRBD1. Per the germline V gene, CDR1 is ENHRY and CDR2 is SYGVKD. The V segment lost 3 bases and the J segment 7 bases; nucleotides outside the gene matches: 11. There are 16 residues in the CDR3. This chain's CDR3 is CAISEGGKGAFEKLFF. DNA for the CDR3: TGTGCCATCAGTGAAGGAGGGAAGGGGGCCTTTGAAAAACTGTTTTTT.

The chain links TRBV29-1 to TRBJ1-4; 9 bases align to TRBD1. Germline V gene lookup returns CDR1 SQVTM and CDR2 ANQGSEA. Losses at the gene ends were 5 bases for V and 7 bases for J; bases not matched to a gene: 5. This CDR3 contains 13 residues. The chain's CDR3 is CSVRGQGGEKLFF. CDR3 DNA sequence: TGCAGCGTTCGGGGACAGGGCGGTGAAAAACTGTTTTTT. Filled out from reference TRBV29-1 and TRBJ1-4, the complete variable domain reads SAVISQKPSRDICQRGTSLTIQCQVDSQVTMMFWYRQQPGQSLTLIATANQGSEATYESGFVIDKFPISRPNLTFSTLTVSNMSPEDSSIYLCSVRGQGGEKLFFGSGTQLSVL.

The chain couples TRBV7-8 to TRBJ1-1; 7 bases map to TRBD1. Trimming at V came to 6 bases and at J to 7 bases, leaving 11 bases not matched to a gene. Germline V gives CDR1 SGHVS, CDR2 FQNEAQ. The CDR3 consists of 14 residues. CDR3 in amino acids: CASRQGSKVLEAFF. The CDR3 nucleotides are TGTGCCAGCAGACAGGGGAGTAAGGTGCTTGAAGCTTTCTTT.

V usage is TRBV6-5 and J usage is TRBJ1-1; D not certain. V was clipped by 2 bases and J by 2 bases, with 9 bases between them. This CDR3 comprises 14 residues. Germline V gene lookup returns CDR1 MNHEY and CDR2 SVGAGI. This CDR3 is CASSYVSSNTEAFF. Here the CDR3 DNA reads TGTGCCAGCAGTTACGTCTCCTCTAACACTGAAGCTTTCTTT.

The chain is built from TRBV4-1 and TRBJ2-2; 12 bases agree with TRBD2. This CDR3 is built from 18 residues. The junction had 13 bases not matched to a gene; V was cut back by 8 bases and J by 3 bases. Per the germline V gene, CDR1 is MGHRA and CDR2 is YSYEKL. CDR3 loop: CASRRGLAGGQDTGELFF. In nucleotides, the CDR3 is TGCGCCAGCCGCCGGGGGCTAGCGGGGGGGCAAGACACCGGGGAGCTGTTTTTT.

The V call is TRBV2, the J call TRBJ1-2; a possible D gene is TRBD1 (5 bases). Germline V gene data show CDR1 as SNHLY and CDR2 as FYNNEI. CDR3 length equals 14 residues. V lost 2 bases, J lost 8 bases, and 15 bases lay in between. The DNA of the CDR3 is TGTGCCAGCAGTGAAAGGCAGGGTGGGTTAGGCTACACCTTC. Translating it yields CASSERQGGLGYTF.

The rearrangement links TRBV3-1 (or the pseudogene TRBV3-2) to TRBJ1-1, with D perhaps TRBD1 (6 bases). Per germline, CDR1 LGHDT and CDR2 YNNKEL (reference sequence). The CDR3 sequence is 14 residues long. The V and J ends lost 4 bases and 1 base respectively, with 10 bases between them. CDR3 nucleotide sequence: TGTGCCAGCAGCCCCGCGGACAGGAACACTGAAGCTTTCTTT. The encoded protein is CASSPADRNTEAFF.

This rearrangement joins TRBV7-2 to TRBJ1-3, with a tentative D call TRBD1 (5 bases). Germline lookup yields CDR1 SGHTA and CDR2 FQGNSA. Trimming removed 1 base at V and 2 bases at J, with 6 bases between. This CDR3 region has 14 residues. As DNA, the CDR3 is TGTGCCAGCAGCTTAGTCAGGGCTGGAAACACCATATATTTT. This translates into CASSLVRAGNTIYF.

The CDR3 spells CASSVRDSNEKLFF. The CDR3 DNA follows: TGTGCCAGCAGCGTCCGGGACAGTAATGAAAAACTGTTTTTT. The rearrangement links TRBV11-2 to TRBJ1-4; 7 bases fit TRBD1. The germline gives CDR1 SGHAT, CDR2 FQNNGV. J gave up 4 bases and V 5 bases, and 4 bases lay outside the gene matches. The CDR3 sequence is 14 residues long.

The V call is TRBV20-1, the J call TRBJ2-1, with TRBD2 matching 7 bases. The CDR3 contains 14 residues. Germline CDR1 reads DFQATT; CDR2 reads SNEGSKA (reference sequence). With 4 bases clipped from V and 8 bases from J, the junction kept 11 bases outside the gene matches. CDR3 residues: CSANDRRGDHEQFF. The CDR3 region has the DNA TGCAGTGCTAATGACCGACGGGGGGACCATGAGCAGTTCTTC.

The rearrangement uses TRBV29-1 and TRBJ1-4; D gene unclear. There are 13 residues in the CDR3. Trimming took 2 bases from V and 6 from J, leaving 10 bases between them. Looked up from germline, CDR1 is SQVTM and CDR2 is ANQGSEA. The DNA for the CDR3 is TGCAGCGTTGAAACCGGACTCGATGAAAAACTGTTTTTT. Translated, it gives CSVETGLDEKLFF.

This chain joins TRBV5-1 and TRBJ2-7, with D maybe TRBD1 (5 bases). The V end was cut by 2 bases, the J end by 4 bases, with 13 bases between. Germline V lookup: CDR1 SGHRS, CDR2 YFSETQ. CDR3 length equals 14 residues. CDR3 sequence reads: CASSFLPGQYEQYF. The CDR3 DNA reads TGCGCCAGCAGCTTCCTTCCAGGGCAGTACGAGCAGTACTTC. The whole variable domain, remainder taken from reference TRBV5-1 and TRBJ2-7, is KAGVTQTPRYLIKTRGQQVTLSCSPISGHRSVSWYQQTPGQGLQFLFEYFSETQRNKGNFPGRFSGRQFSNSRSEMNVSTLELGDSALYLCASSFLPGQYEQYFGPGTRLTVT.

V gene TRBV29-1 combines with J gene TRBJ1-1; D remains unclear. CDR3 length: 11 amino acids. CDR1 and CDR2 (germline): SQVTM, ANQGSEA. Trimming removed 4 bases from V and 0 bases from J, with 3 bases in between. The CDR3, as DNA: TGCAGCGTTGCGTTGAACACTGAAGCTTTCTTT. Amino acids: CSVALNTEAFF. Full variable domain (outside the CDR3, taken from reference TRBV29-1 and TRBJ1-1): SAVISQKPSRDICQRGTSLTIQCQVDSQVTMMFWYRQQPGQSLTLIATANQGSEATYESGFVIDKFPISRPNLTFSTLTVSNMSPEDSSIYLCSVALNTEAFFGQGTRLTVV.

This chain joins TRBV7-8 and TRBJ2-1; 7 bases map to TRBD2. The CDR3 runs 17 residues. Unmatched junction bases numbered 11, after V lost 0 bases and J lost 6 bases. Germline CDR1 is SGHVS and CDR2 is FQNEAQ. The CDR3 DNA sequence: TGTGCCAGCAGCTTAGCGGGGGGGGTATTTGACTTCAATGAGCAGTTCTTC. Translated: CASSLAGGVFDFNEQFF.

This rearrangement joins TRBV7-9 to TRBJ1-6; D is unresolved. CDR1 is SEHNR, CDR2 FQNEAQ, per germline (reference sequence). Between the trimmed V and J ends, which lost 2 bases and 9 bases, there was a span of 11 bases. This CDR3 comprises 14 residues. In DNA, the CDR3 is TGTGCCAGCAGCTTAACCACCGCGGGTTCACCCCTCCACTTT. It specifies CASSLTTAGSPLHF.

The chain links TRBV5-4 to TRBJ2-7; D is undetermined. Per germline, CDR1 SGHNT and CDR2 YYREEE (reference sequence). The CDR3 contains 14 residues. V was pared by 2 bases and J by 2 bases, with 11 bases between. CDR3 sequence: CASSFGQATYEQYF. In nucleotides, the CDR3 is TGTGCCAGCAGCTTCGGTCAGGCAACCTACGAGCAGTACTTC.

V gene TRBV6-2 or TRBV6-3 combines with J gene TRBJ1-2; no firm D call. Trimming left V 6 bases short and J 4 bases short, with 9 bases between. The germline V gene encodes CDR1 MNHEY and CDR2 SVGEGT. The CDR3 contains 12 residues. The CDR3 region is CASSFRGYGYTF. The CDR3 nucleotides read TGTGCCAGCAGCTTCCGAGGCTATGGCTACACCTTC.

The V and J genes are TRBV12-3 or TRBV12-4 and TRBJ2-7, with 7 bases fitting TRBD2. This CDR3 is 12 amino acids long. The junction had 2 bases not matched to a gene; V was cut back by 2 bases and J by 7 bases. The CDR3 protein is CASSLKGGEQYF. The DNA of the CDR3 is TGTGCCAGCAGTTTAAAGGGAGGGGAGCAGTACTTC.

The V gene is TRBV30, the J gene TRBJ1-5; 8 bases agree with TRBD1. The CDR3 is 15 residues long. In germline, CDR1 is GTSNPN, CDR2 SVGIG (reference sequence). V was pared by 3 bases and J by 5 bases, with 9 bases of the junction left unmatched. CDR3 in DNA: TGTGCCTGGAGCCCCGACAGGGGAAGACATCAGCCCCAGCATTTT. Amino acid sequence: CAWSPDRGRHQPQHF.

This chain links TRBV9 with TRBJ2-2; 11 nucleotides match TRBD2. V shed 2 bases, J shed 2 bases, and the junction held 8 bases outside the gene matches. The germline V gene has CDR1 SGDLS and CDR2 YYNGEE. CDR3 length: 18 residues. This CDR3 reads CASSVSLTSGGNTGELFF. The DNA of the CDR3 is TGTGCCAGCAGCGTTAGCCTCACTAGCGGGGGAAACACCGGGGAGCTGTTTTTT.

The CDR3 nucleotides are TGTGCCAGCAGTTATCAGGGGAAATTATCCTATGGCTACACCTTC. It encodes CASSYQGKLSYGYTF. The chain joins TRBV7-8 to TRBJ1-2; perhaps TRBD1 as D (6 bases). The CDR3 is 15 residues long. The V end was cut by 6 bases, the J end by 4 bases, with 18 bases between. The germline CDR1 and CDR2 sequences are SGHVS and FQNEAQ.

The V and J genes are TRBV2 and TRBJ2-3, with D possibly TRBD1 on 5 matching bases. Germline V gene data show CDR1 as SNHLY and CDR2 as FYNNEI. CDR3 length: 15 amino acids. V lost 6 bases and J 2 bases, leaving 15 bases between the germline ends. Here the CDR3 reads CASSARGRDTDTQYF. The DNA of the CDR3 is TGTGCCAGCAGCGCCCGAGGCAGGGACACAGATACGCAGTATTTT.

This chain joins TRBV10-3 and TRBJ1-2; the D gene is possibly TRBD1 (6 bases). V was pared by 5 bases and J by 7 bases, with 8 bases between. There are 11 residues in the CDR3. The germline V gene encodes CDR1 ENHRY and CDR2 SYGVKD. The CDR3 DNA reads TGTGCCATCAGTTCAGGGGCTGGCTACACCTTC. This gives the protein CAISSGAGYTF.

This clone was seen a single time. The V gene is TRBV10-3, the J gene TRBJ2-7; the D gene is possibly TRBD1 (6 bases). Trimming cost V 0 bases and J 4 bases, with 16 bases left between them. CDR1 and CDR2 from the germline V gene are ENHRY and SYGVKD. The CDR3 covers 16 residues. This chain's CDR3 is CAISESTGGSFYEQYF. The CDR3 region has the DNA TGTGCCATCAGTGAGTCGACAGGAGGCTCCTTTTACGAGCAGTACTTC.

This sequence joins TRBV6-5 and TRBJ1-3; D is uncertain. The germline V gene encodes CDR1 MNHEY and CDR2 SVGAGI. Trimming removed 8 bases from V and 8 bases from J, with 10 bases in between. This CDR3 contains 11 residues. The CDR3 DNA is TGTGCCAGCGCAAACTCGGACACCATATATTTT. This encodes CASANSDTIYF.

The gene calls are TRBV19 and TRBJ1-5, with 12 bases identical to TRBD1. The V gene end was trimmed by 6 bases and the J gene end by 2 bases; junction bases not matched to a gene: 14. Per the germline V gene, CDR1 is LNHDA and CDR2 is SQIVND (reference sequence). CDR3 length equals 19 residues. DNA of the CDR3: TGTGCCAGTAGCACGGGGACAGGGGGCTCCAACCCAGGCAATCAGCCCCAGCATTTT. This sequence encodes CASSTGTGGSNPGNQPQHF.

In regard to this clone: The sample has other DNA sequences that encode this CDR3 too. This CDR3 is CASRQPNTEAFF. CDR3 nucleotide sequence: TGTGCCAGTAGACAACCGAACACTGAAGCTTTCTTT. V is TRBV19 and J is TRBJ1-1; D is unclear. CDR1 and CDR2 (germline): LNHDA, SQIVND (reference sequence). Trimming stripped 6 bases from V and 1 base from J, with 6 bases between. This CDR3 is built from 12 residues.